The sequence of this TCR beta chain was determined in a study of blood T cell repertoires in COVID-19 (dated by TCRdb to 2019 to 2021). General notes on the study: Samples covering the acute and convalescent phases of COVID-19 were provided by collaborators in the United States, Italy and Spain. Where available, HLA class I and class II types were obtained from metadata supplied by the sample provider rather than from assay-based typing. Deeply sampled blood TCRbeta repertoires from subjects exposed to, actively infected with, or recovered from COVID-19 were included in the dataset. A de-identified subject ID, COVID-19 status, age in years and sex were almost always included in the sample metadata. Samples were obtained from the ongoing ImmuneRACE study (first 160 participants) and from some 1,200 subjects provided by 6 global collaborators. The prospective study material was composed of cDNA or gDNA derived from T cells, B-cell-depleted T cells, or PBMCs. The repertoires were released in a freely available public database meant as a resource for research on the immune response to SARS-CoV-2.

From a lookup of the germline V gene, CDR1 and CDR2 are ENHRY and SYGVKD. The V and J ends are trimmed by 2 bases and 8 bases, leaving 15 bases between them. The CDR3 holds 14 amino acids from the cysteine to the phenylalanine. Solely the CDR3 DNA is kept, with 42 bases framed from the first base. TCRbeta CDR3 regions were amplified from genomic DNA using the immunoSEQ Assay, a bias-controlled multiplex PCR. The original methods were these. Within the assay, amplification of reference gene primers was used to estimate how many nucleated cells each sample contained. To quantify the absolute abundance of each unique TCRbeta CDR3 rearrangement, sequence reads were collapsed and filtered. For each sample, productive Simpson clonality was calculated as the square root of Simpson's diversity index across productive rearrangements. TCRdb took this table from immuneACCESS and kept in-frame rearrangements with V and J called. Such tables lack part of the clones; where checked against another copy, unresolved V genes explain under half of the gap, and the rest is unexplained. V, J and clone size derive from that table, while D and trimming were established from the DNA sequence. The sample table records 120,000 or so clones; about 83% of these occur just once. Of the sample, 5.5% to 6% is held by the ten largest clones.

Details on this clone: Its antigen specificity is not known. Nothing much larger sits one base from this clone, and base qualities are not available.

Study-level results and caveats: Clinical and demographic metadata were provided uncurated, with the amount varying by source and participant.

The collaborating institutions used their own protocols to collect whole blood in K2EDTA tubes. For TCRbeta analysis, collaborators shipped samples in one of three forms: frozen whole blood, isolated PBMCs, or DNA extracted from either of those sample types. The rearranged chain carries TRBV10-3 and TRBJ1-2; TRBD1 might be the D gene, on 6 matching bases. The clonotype originates from a man aged 80 or over with active or convalescent COVID-19. The sequencing input was peripheral blood. CDR3 sequence: CAISERDTASGYTF. The DNA sequence follows: TGTGCCATCAGTGAGCGGGACACCGCGAGCGGCTACACCTTC.